This T cell receptor (beta chain) was identified during a study of cytomegalovirus exposure and HLA in healthy donors. Notes on this clone: Its antigen is still unknown.

Study-wide results and caveats: Specificity for CMV antigens was confirmed in vitro for a few of the CMV-associated chains.

PCR used 60 Vbeta primers and 13 Jbeta primers. The protocol was immunoSEQ multiplex PCR, while the TCRdb copy is restricted to in-frame clones and leaves out a portion. The sample lists 200,000 to 250,000 clones, approximately 82% seen once, with about 7.3% in the top ten. The sample taken for sequencing was PBMCs. The sequence came from a woman in her fifties or sixties in good health and CMV-seropositive.

Written as DNA, the CDR3 is TGCGCCAGCAGCCATAGACAGGGGGCACCTTATAACTATGGCTACACCTTC. Amino acids: CASSHRQGAPYNYGYTF. The J gene is TRBJ1-2, the V gene TRBV4-1, with 10 bases aligning to TRBD1. The germline gives CDR1 MGHRA, CDR2 YSYEKL. The V segment lost 3 bases and the J segment 1 base; nucleotides outside the gene matches: 8. This CDR3 has 17 residues.